This is a list of T cell receptor beta chains from one sample in a study of metastatic and nonmetastatic thyroid tumors. TCRdb ran MiXCR on the PCR reads. The repertoire consists of 21,000 or so clones, with 15% to 18% occurring once and the leading ten covering 19%. Sequenced material: blood. Every receptor here comes from a female donor with papillary thyroid cancer or a benign thyroid nodule (not recorded which). Some clones in this sample may be carry-over from other donors' samples. CDR3s include the opening cysteine and the closing phenylalanine or tryptophan. Each record gives: CDR3 protein, CDR3 length, J gene, V gene.

CASSLSAGGWTGELFF	16	TRBJ2-2	TRBV11-1
CASSLGGVGYTGELFF	16	TRBJ2-2	TRBV7-3
CASSPGQAPSPYGYTF	16	TRBJ1-2	TRBV5-4
CASSYWRGPQETQYF	15	TRBJ2-5	TRBV11-2
CASGQGGMNTEAFF	14	TRBJ1-1	TRBV6-1
CASSLRGYTEAFF	13	TRBJ1-1	TRBV7-9
CASSYSSGGLTDTQYF	16	TRBJ2-3	TRBV6-6
CASSQGGDSPLHF	13	TRBJ1-6	TRBV7-6
CASSQETSGRGGNNEQFF	18	TRBJ2-1	TRBV11-2
CASSMGLAGNTGELFF	16	TRBJ2-2	TRBV19
CASKNSWWEETQYF	14	TRBJ2-5	TRBV27
CASSVVSGGWNEQFF	15	TRBJ2-1	TRBV9
CASSLGWARDTEAFF	15	TRBJ1-1	TRBV5-6
CASSSTHTDTQYF	13	TRBJ2-3	TRBV5-6
CASSPGQGNQPQHF	14	TRBJ1-5	TRBV7-8
CASRALGSTEAFF	13	TRBJ1-1	TRBV19
CASSPPWGGANVLTF	15	TRBJ2-6	TRBV6-1
CASSQTSGGGNTQYF	15	TRBJ2-3	TRBV6-1
CASSLGSRGMTQYF	14	TRBJ2-5	TRBV5-6
CASSWGETQYF	11	TRBJ2-5	TRBV11-2
CSVESWANYGYTF	13	TRBJ1-2	TRBV29-1
CASRLTGGTEAFF	13	TRBJ1-1	TRBV6-2/TRBV6-3
CASTASSSYEQYF	13	TRBJ2-7	TRBV11-2
CASSPTRTSGRTQYEQYF	18	TRBJ2-7	TRBV6-5
CASSLVVRGSGNTIYF	16	TRBJ1-3	TRBV11-2
CAWSPGAQPQHF	12	TRBJ1-5	TRBV30
CSAASGTSGSRHF	13	TRBJ2-7	TRBV29-1
CSARDATPGERFMVYGYTF	19	TRBJ1-2	TRBV20-1
CASSYSGSQGGSYKQYF	17	TRBJ2-7	TRBV6-6
CASSVGSGSYEQYF	14	TRBJ2-7	TRBV9
CASSLTPHWDIPSITDTQYF	20	TRBJ2-3	TRBV28
CASSIAHTEAFF	12	TRBJ1-1	TRBV19
CAWSPPSGTRPLHF	14	TRBJ1-6	TRBV30
CASSQTTGGAYEQYF	15	TRBJ2-7	TRBV4-1
CASWSAASGYNEQFF	15	TRBJ2-1	TRBV11-1
CASSAGTGYNEQFF	14	TRBJ2-1	TRBV6-1
CASSFPGANVLTF	13	TRBJ2-6	TRBV28
CASSYLQGTEAFF	13	TRBJ1-1	TRBV3-1
CASSEGGGTDTQYF	14	TRBJ2-3	TRBV2
CSARRGLTINEQFF	14	TRBJ2-1	TRBV20-1
CATSRQAGDPYEQYF	15	TRBJ2-7	TRBV15
CASSEPGRQNIQYF	14	TRBJ2-4	TRBV28
CSASSAYRAGGTEAFF	16	TRBJ1-1	TRBV20-1